These 16 T cell receptor beta chains originate from one sample sequenced in a study of blood T cell repertoires in COVID-19. TCRdb's table, derived via immunoSEQ multiplex PCR, lists solely in-frame clones and lacks some. The data show fewer than 180,000 clones, roughly 80% seen once. The sample taken for sequencing was peripheral blood. The receptors come from a man aged 65 to 85 with acute or convalescent COVID-19.

The genes are TRBV6-6 and TRBJ2-7; TRBD1 agrees at 10 bases. This CDR3 region has 14 residues. The V gene end was trimmed by 6 bases and the J gene end by 4 bases; junction bases not matched to a gene: 6. Germline CDR1 and CDR2: MNHNY and SVGAGI (reference sequence). The CDR3, as DNA: TGTGCCAGCAGAATAGGGACAGGGGTATACGAGCAGTACTTC. Residues: CASRIGTGVYEQYF.

The rearrangement uses TRBV7-2 and TRBJ2-7, with D maybe TRBD1 (6 bases). The germline V gene encodes CDR1 SGHTA and CDR2 FQGNSA. V was cut by 3 bases and J by 5 bases, with 11 bases left in between. CDR3 size: 13 residues. CDR3 protein: CASSFAGVNEQYF. CDR3 DNA: TGTGCCAGCAGCTTTGCAGGGGTCAACGAGCAGTACTTC.

The chain carries TRBV27 and TRBJ1-4; D is perhaps TRBD1 (6 bases). Germline CDR1 is MNHEY and CDR2 is SMNVEV (reference sequence). V was shortened by 6 bases and J by 3 bases, with 17 bases between the two germline ends. The CDR3 contains 16 residues. The CDR3 loop reads CASSRVQGGANEKLFF. The CDR3, as DNA: TGTGCCAGCAGCCGAGTACAGGGAGGGGCTAATGAAAAACTGTTTTTT.

The chain combines TRBV5-1 with TRBJ1-5; D gene ambiguous. Germline V lookup: CDR1 SGHRS, CDR2 YFSETQ. The length of the CDR3 is 15 residues. Trimming left V 3 bases short and J 0 bases short, with 10 bases between. The CDR3 region is CASSSGGDSNQPQHF. The DNA of the CDR3 is TGCGCCAGCAGCTCGGGAGGCGATAGCAATCAGCCCCAGCATTTT.

This chain joins TRBV10-3 and TRBJ1-1; 10 positions agree with TRBD1. The CDR3 runs 14 residues. The junction had 7 bases not matched to a gene; V was cut back by 6 bases and J by 6 bases. Germline V CDR1 and CDR2: ENHRY, SYGVKD. The CDR3, as DNA: TGTGCCATCAGAAAGACAGGGGGCGAGCCTGAAGCTTTCTTT. Translating it yields CAIRKTGGEPEAFF.

This clone was observed a few times. V is TRBV5-1 and J is TRBJ1-5; 10 bases align to TRBD1. The CDR3 consists of 15 residues. The germline V gene has CDR1 SGHRS and CDR2 YFSETQ. J lost 2 bases, V lost 7 bases, and 6 bases had no gene match. CDR3 region: CASSFGTGGNQPQHF. The CDR3 DNA is TGCGCCAGCTCCTTCGGGACAGGGGGCAATCAGCCCCAGCATTTT.

The chain couples TRBV14 to TRBJ1-5; D possibly corresponds to TRBD1 (6 bases). The CDR3 is 13 residues long. V shed 6 bases and J shed 7 bases, with 13 bases lying between them. Germline V lookup: CDR1 SGHDN, CDR2 FVKESK. Here the CDR3 DNA reads TGTGCCAGCAGTCCCGGGACACAACAGCCCCAGCATTTT. As protein: CASSPGTQQPQHF.

The genes are TRBV5-6 and TRBJ2-5, with D possibly being TRBD2 (6 bases). The germline V and J ends were trimmed by 5 bases and 5 bases, with 13 bases remaining between them. Germline V gene sequence: CDR1 SGHDT, CDR2 YYEEEE. This CDR3 contains 13 residues. This chain's CDR3 is CASSPAGLETQYF. The CDR3 region has the DNA TGTGCCAGCAGTCCCGCGGGGTTGGAGACCCAGTACTTC.

The V gene is TRBV7-8, the J gene TRBJ2-5; weak D call: TRBD2 (6 bases). This CDR3 comprises 15 residues. CDR1 is SGHVS, CDR2 FQNEAQ, per germline. V was shortened by 5 bases and J by 5 bases, with 18 bases between the two germline ends. CDR3 DNA sequence: TGTGCCAGCAGCCCGGCTGCGGGGTGGGTGGAGACCCAGTACTTC. This encodes CASSPAAGWVETQYF.

V and J are TRBV10-3 and TRBJ2-7, with TRBD2 as a possible D gene (6 bases). Germline CDR1 ENHRY, CDR2 SYGVKD. The CDR3 is made up of 12 amino acids. Trimming removed 4 bases from V and 4 bases from J, with 8 bases in between. CDR3 nucleotides: TGTGCCATCAGTGTAAGCGGGTACGAGCAGTACTTC. It translates to CAISVSGYEQYF.

This sequence joins TRBV19 and TRBJ1-5, with 9 bases matching TRBD1. V lost 6 bases to trimming and J lost 5 bases; unmatched junction nucleotides: 5. Germline V gene sequence: CDR1 LNHDA, CDR2 SQIVND (reference sequence). This CDR3 spans 14 amino acids. CDR3 sequence: CASSETGGHQPQHF. CDR3 nucleotide sequence: TGTGCCAGTAGCGAGACAGGGGGGCATCAGCCCCAGCATTTT. Together with reference TRBV19 and TRBJ1-5, the CDR3 gives the full variable domain: DGGITQSPKYLFRKEGQNVTLSCEQNLNHDAMYWYRQDPGQGLRLIYYSQIVNDFQKGDIAEGYSVSREKKESFPLTVTSAQKNPTAFYLCASSETGGHQPQHFGDGTRLSIL.

The rearrangement uses TRBV6-5 and TRBJ1-3; 8 nucleotides align to TRBD1. Unmatched junction bases numbered 13, after V lost 8 bases and J lost 7 bases. Germline loops: CDR1 MNHEY, CDR2 SVGAGI. This CDR3 region has 15 residues. This chain's CDR3 is CASGAEGQGANTIYF. The CDR3 DNA is TGTGCCAGCGGGGCGGAGGGCCAGGGGGCGAACACCATATATTTT.

The chain has TRBV20-1 and TRBJ2-1; D may be TRBD1 (5 bases). Trimming took 2 bases from V and 12 from J, leaving 8 bases between them. The CDR3 covers 10 residues. The germline CDR1 and CDR2 sequences are DFQATT and SNEGSKA (reference sequence). The CDR3 loop is CSARRDRQFF. In DNA, the CDR3 is TGCAGTGCTAGACGAGACAGGCAGTTCTTC.

The DNA of the CDR3 is TGCAGCGTTGTACTGTTCCGCCAAACAGGGGCGGCGTACGAGCAGTACTTC. Translated, it gives CSVVLFRQTGAAYEQYF. The V gene is TRBV29-1, the J gene TRBJ2-7; 7 bases align to TRBD1. V trimming: 4 bases; J trimming: 4 bases; junction bases outside the gene matches: 19. This CDR3 spans 17 amino acids. The germline V gene has CDR1 SQVTM and CDR2 ANQGSEA.

This clone was seen many times. This sample includes further DNA sequences coding for the same CDR3. The chain combines TRBV5-4 with TRBJ2-7; the match to TRBD2 covers 7 bases. Germline V CDR1 and CDR2: SGHNT, YYREEE (reference sequence). The ends lost 3 bases at V and 2 bases at J; junction bases unmatched: 11. This CDR3 spans 16 amino acids. The CDR3 DNA reads as TGTGCCAGCAGCTGGGGGGGTCGACTAGGGGCCTACGAGCAGTACTTC. As protein: CASSWGGRLGAYEQYF. The full variable domain, its missing parts supplied by reference TRBV5-4 and TRBJ2-7, is ETGVTQSPTHLIKTRGQQVTLRCSSQSGHNTVSWYQQALGQGPQFIFQYYREEENGRGNFPPRFSGLQFPNYSSELNVNALELDDSALYLCASSWGGRLGAYEQYFGPGTRLTVT.

The CDR3: CASSLAGGAPTQYF. The DNA for the CDR3 is TGTGCCAGCAGCCTAGCGGGAGGCGCCCCAACGCAGTATTTT. This chain uses TRBV7-3 with TRBJ2-3, with 11 bases fitting TRBD2. Germline V CDR1 and CDR2: SGHTA, FQGTGA. Germline trimming cut 5 bases from V and 9 bases from J; bases unmatched to any gene: 7. The CDR3 spans 14 residues.